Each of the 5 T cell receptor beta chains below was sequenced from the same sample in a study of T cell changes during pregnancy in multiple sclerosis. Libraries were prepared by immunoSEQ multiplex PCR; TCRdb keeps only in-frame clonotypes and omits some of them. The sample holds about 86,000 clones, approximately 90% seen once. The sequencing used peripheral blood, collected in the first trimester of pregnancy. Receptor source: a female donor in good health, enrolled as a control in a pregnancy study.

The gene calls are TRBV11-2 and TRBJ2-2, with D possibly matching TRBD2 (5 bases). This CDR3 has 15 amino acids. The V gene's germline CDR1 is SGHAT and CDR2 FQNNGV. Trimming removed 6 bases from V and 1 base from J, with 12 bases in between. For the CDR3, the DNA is TGTGCCAGCAGACGTTTGGCGGGGAACACCGGGGAGCTGTTTTTT. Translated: CASRRLAGNTGELFF. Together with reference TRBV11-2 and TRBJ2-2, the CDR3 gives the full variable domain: EAGVAQSPRYKIIEKRQSVAFWCNPISGHATLYWYQQILGQGPKLLIQFQNNGVVDDSQLPKDRFSAERLKGVDSTLKIQPAKLEDSAVYLCASRRLAGNTGELFFGEGSRLTVL.

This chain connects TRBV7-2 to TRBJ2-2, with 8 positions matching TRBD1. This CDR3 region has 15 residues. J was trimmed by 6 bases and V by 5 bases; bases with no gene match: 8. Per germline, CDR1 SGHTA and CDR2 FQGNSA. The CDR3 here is CASSPDRVKSGELFF. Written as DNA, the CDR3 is TGTGCCAGCAGCCCGGACAGGGTAAAGTCCGGGGAGCTGTTTTTT.

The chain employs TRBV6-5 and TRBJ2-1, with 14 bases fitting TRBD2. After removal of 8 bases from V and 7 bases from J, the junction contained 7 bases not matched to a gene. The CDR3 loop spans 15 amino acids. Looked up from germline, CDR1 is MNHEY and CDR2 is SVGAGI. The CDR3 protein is CASAGGLAGGNEQFF. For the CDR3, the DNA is TGTGCCAGCGCGGGAGGACTAGCGGGGGGAAATGAGCAGTTCTTC.

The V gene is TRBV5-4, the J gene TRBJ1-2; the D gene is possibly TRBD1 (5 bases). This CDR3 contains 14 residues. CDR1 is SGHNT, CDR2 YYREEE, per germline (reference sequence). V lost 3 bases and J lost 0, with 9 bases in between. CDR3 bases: TGTGCCAGCAGCTCCAGGGTCGCTAACTATGGCTACACCTTC. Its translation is CASSSRVANYGYTF.

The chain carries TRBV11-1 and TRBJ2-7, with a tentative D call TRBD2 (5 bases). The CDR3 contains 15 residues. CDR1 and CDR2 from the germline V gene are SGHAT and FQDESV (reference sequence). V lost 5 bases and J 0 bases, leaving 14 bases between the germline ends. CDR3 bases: TGTGCCAGCAGCCAAGCCGGGAAGAGCTCCTACGAGCAGTACTTC. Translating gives CASSQAGKSSYEQYF.